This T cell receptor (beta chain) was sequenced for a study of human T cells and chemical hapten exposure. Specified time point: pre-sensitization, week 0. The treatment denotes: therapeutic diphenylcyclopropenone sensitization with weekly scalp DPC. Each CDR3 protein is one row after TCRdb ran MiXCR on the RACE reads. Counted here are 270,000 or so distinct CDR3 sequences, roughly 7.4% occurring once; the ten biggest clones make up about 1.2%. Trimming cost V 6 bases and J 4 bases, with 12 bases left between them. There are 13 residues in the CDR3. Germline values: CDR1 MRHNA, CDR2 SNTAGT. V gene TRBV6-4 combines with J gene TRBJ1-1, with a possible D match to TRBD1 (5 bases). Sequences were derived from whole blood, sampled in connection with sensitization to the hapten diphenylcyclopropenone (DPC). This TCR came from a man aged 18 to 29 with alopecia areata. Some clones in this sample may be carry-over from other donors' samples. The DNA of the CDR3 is TGTGCCAGCAGGGGGGATGGCCGCACTGAAGCTTTCTTT. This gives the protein CASRGDGRTEAFF.